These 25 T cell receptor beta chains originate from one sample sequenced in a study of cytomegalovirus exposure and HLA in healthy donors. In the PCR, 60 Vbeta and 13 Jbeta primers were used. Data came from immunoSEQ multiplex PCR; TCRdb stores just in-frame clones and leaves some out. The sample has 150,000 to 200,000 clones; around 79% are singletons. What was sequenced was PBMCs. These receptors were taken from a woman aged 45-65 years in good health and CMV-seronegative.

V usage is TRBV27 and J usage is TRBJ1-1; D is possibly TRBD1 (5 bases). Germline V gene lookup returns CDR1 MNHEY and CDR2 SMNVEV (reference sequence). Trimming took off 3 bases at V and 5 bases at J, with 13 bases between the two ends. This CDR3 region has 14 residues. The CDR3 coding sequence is TGTGCCAGCAGTTTTGGGGGGAAAGGGACTGAAGCTTTCTTT. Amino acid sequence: CASSFGGKGTEAFF.

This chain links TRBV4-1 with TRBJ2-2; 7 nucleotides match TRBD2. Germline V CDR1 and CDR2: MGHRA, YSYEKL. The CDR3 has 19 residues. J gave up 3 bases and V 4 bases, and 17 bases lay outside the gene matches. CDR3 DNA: TGCGCCAGCAGCCTTATTTCTCCGGGAGGCGATGAGGACACCGGGGAGCTGTTTTTT. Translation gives CASSLISPGGDEDTGELFF.

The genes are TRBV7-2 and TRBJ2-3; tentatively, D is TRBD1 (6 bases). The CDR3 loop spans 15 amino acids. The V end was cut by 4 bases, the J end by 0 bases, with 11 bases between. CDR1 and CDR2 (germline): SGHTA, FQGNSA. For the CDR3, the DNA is TGTGCCAGCAGCTCAGACAGGTACAGCACAGATACGCAGTATTTT. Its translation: CASSSDRYSTDTQYF.

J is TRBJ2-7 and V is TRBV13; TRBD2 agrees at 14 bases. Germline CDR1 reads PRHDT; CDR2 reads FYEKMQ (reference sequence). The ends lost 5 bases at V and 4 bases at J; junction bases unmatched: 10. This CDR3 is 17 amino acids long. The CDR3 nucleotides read TGTGCCAGCAGCCCCTATATGGGACTAGCGGGAGCTTACGAGCAGTACTTC. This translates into CASSPYMGLAGAYEQYF.

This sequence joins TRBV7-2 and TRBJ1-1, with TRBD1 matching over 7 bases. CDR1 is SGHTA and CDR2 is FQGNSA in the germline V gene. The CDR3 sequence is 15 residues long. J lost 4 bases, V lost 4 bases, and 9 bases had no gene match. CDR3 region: CASSSGQLRGTEAFF. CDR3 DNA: TGTGCCAGCAGCTCGGGACAGCTTAGGGGCACTGAAGCTTTCTTT.

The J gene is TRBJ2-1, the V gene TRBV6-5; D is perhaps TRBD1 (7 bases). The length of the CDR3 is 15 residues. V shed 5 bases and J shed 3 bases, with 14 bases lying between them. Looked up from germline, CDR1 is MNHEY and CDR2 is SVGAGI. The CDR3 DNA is TGTGCCAGCAGTCGCGGGACAGTCGGCTACAATGAGCAGTTCTTC. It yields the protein CASSRGTVGYNEQFF.

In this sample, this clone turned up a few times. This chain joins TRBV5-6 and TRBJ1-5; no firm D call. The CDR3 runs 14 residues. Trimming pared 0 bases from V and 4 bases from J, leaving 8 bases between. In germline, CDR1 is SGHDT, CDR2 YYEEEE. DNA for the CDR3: TGTGCCAGCAGCTTGGGGGCTCGTAATCAGCCCCAGCATTTT. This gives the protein CASSLGARNQPQHF.

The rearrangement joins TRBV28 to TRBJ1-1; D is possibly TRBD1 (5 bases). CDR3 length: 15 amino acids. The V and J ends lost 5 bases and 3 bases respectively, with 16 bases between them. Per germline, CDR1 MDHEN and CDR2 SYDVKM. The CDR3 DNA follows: TGTGCCAGCAGTATGGTAGGGGCGTACGACACTGAAGCTTTCTTT. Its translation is CASSMVGAYDTEAFF.

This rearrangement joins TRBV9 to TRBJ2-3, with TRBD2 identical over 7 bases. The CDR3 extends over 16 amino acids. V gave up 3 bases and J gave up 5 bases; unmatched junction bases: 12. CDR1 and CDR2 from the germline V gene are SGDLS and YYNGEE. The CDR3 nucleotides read TGTGCCAGCAGCGAAGGGAGCGGGACTACCGGAGATACGCAGTATTTT. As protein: CASSEGSGTTGDTQYF.

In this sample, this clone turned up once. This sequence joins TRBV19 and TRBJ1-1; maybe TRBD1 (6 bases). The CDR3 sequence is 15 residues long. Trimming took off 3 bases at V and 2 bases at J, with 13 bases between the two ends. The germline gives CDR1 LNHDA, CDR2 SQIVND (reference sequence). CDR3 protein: CASSITGTLNTEAFF. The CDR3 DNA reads TGTGCCAGTAGTATCACAGGGACGCTTAACACTGAAGCTTTCTTT.

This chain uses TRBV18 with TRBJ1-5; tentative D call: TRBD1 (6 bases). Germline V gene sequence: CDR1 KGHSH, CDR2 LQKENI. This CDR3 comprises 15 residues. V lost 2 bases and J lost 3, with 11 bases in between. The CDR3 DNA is TGTGCCAGCTCACCAGAGGGGGGGTCCAATCAGCCCCAGCATTTT. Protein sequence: CASSPEGGSNQPQHF.

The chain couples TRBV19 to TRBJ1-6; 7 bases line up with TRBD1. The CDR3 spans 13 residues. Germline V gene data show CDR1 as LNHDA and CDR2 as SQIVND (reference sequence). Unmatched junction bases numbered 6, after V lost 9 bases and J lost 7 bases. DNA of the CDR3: TGTGCCAGCACCAGACAGGGAAATTCACCCCTCCACTTT. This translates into CASTRQGNSPLHF.

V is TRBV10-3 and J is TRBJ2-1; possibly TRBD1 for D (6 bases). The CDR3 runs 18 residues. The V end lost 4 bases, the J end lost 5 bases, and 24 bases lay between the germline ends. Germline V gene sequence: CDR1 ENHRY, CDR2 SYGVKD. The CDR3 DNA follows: TGTGCCATCAGTGTACCGGGACAAGGCGTTTCCGCCAACAATGAGCAGTTCTTC. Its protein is CAISVPGQGVSANNEQFF.

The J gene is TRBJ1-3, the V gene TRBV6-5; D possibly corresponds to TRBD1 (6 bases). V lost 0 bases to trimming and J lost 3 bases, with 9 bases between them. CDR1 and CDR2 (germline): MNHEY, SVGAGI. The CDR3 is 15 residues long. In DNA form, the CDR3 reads TGTGCCAGCAGTTACTCCACAGGGCGTGGAAACACCATATATTTT. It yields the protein CASSYSTGRGNTIYF.

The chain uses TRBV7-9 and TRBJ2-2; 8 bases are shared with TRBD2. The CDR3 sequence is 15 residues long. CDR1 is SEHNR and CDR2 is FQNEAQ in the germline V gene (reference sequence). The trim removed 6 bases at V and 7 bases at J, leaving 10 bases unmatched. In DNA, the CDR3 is TGTGCCAGCAGTCGAGAGGCGGGGGGCAGCGGGGAGCTGTTTTTT. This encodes CASSREAGGSGELFF.

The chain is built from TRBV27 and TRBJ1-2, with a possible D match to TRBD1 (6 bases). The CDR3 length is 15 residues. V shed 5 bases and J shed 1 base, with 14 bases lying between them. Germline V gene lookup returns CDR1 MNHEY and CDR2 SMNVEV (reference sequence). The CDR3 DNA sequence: TGTGCCAGCAGTAGTCTGGGGGGGCTTAACTATGGCTACACCTTC. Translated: CASSSLGGLNYGYTF.

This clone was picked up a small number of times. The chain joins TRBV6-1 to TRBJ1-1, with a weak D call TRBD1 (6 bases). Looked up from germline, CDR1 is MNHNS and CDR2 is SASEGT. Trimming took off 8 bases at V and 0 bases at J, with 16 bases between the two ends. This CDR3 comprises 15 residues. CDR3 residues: CASGWGHGVNTEAFF. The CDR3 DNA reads TGTGCCAGCGGTTGGGGACATGGGGTGAACACTGAAGCTTTCTTT.

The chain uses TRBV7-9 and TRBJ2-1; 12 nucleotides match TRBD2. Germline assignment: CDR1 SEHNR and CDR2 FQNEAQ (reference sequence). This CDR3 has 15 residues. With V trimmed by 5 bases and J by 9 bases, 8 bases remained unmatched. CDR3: CASSQETSGSAEQFF. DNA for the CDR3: TGTGCCAGCAGCCAAGAGACTAGCGGGAGTGCTGAGCAGTTCTTC. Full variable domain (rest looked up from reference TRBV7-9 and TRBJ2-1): DTGVSQNPRHKITKRGQNVTFRCDPISEHNRLYWYRQTLGQGPEFLTYFQNEAQLEKSRLLSDRFSAERPKGSFSTLEIQRTEQGDSAMYLCASSQETSGSAEQFFGPGTRLTVL.

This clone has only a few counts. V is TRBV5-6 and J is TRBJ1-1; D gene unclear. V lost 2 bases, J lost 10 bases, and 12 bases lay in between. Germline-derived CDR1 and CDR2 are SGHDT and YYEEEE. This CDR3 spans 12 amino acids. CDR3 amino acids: CASSFGDSGAFF. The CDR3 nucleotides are TGTGCCAGCAGCTTCGGTGACTCGGGAGCTTTCTTT.

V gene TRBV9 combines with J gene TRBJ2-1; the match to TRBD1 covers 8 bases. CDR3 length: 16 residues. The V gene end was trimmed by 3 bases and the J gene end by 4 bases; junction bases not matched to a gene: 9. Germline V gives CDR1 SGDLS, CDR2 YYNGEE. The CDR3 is CASSDAPGTGYNEQFF. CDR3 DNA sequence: TGTGCCAGCAGCGATGCCCCCGGGACAGGTTACAATGAGCAGTTCTTC.

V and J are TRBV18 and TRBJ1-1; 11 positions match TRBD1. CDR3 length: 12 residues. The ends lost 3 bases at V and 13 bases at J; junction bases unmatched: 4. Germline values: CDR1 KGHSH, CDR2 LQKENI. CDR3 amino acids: CASSPSGTGGFF. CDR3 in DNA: TGTGCCAGCTCACCCTCCGGGACAGGGGGTTTCTTT. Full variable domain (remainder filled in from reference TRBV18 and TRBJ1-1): NAGVMQNPRHLVRRRGQEARLRCSPMKGHSHVYWYRQLPEEGLKFMVYLQKENIIDESGMPKERFSAEFPKEGPSILRIQQVVRGDSAAYFCASSPSGTGGFFGQGTRLTVV.

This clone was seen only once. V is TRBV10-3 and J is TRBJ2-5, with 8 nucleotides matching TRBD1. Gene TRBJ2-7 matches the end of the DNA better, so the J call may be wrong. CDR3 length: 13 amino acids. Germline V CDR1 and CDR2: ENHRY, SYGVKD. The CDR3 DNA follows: TGTGCCATCAGTCAGGGGGCCCTCTACGAGCAGTACTTC. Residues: CAISQGALYEQYF.

The CDR3 sequence: CASSRGQGVTSNTEAFF. The DNA of the CDR3 is TGTGCCAGTAGTAGGGGACAGGGGGTCACTTCAAACACTGAAGCTTTCTTT. This chain links TRBV19 with TRBJ1-1; TRBD1 matches at 11 bases. The germline gives CDR1 LNHDA, CDR2 SQIVND (reference sequence). This CDR3 contains 17 residues. V was clipped by 4 bases and J by 2 bases; unmatched bases: 9.

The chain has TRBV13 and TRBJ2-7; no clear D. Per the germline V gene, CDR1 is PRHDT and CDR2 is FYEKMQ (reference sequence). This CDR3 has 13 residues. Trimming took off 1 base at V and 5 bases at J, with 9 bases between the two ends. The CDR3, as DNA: TGTGCCAGCAGCTTAGAACGGTCCGACGAGCAGTACTTC. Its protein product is CASSLERSDEQYF.

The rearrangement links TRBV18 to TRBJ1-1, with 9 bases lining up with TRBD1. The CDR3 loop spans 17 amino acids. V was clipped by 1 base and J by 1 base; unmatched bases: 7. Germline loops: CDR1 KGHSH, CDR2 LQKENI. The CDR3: CASSPQTGGAGNTEAFF. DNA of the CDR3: TGTGCCAGCTCACCACAAACAGGGGGCGCCGGGAACACTGAAGCTTTCTTT.